Listed here are 7 T cell receptor beta chains from one sample, sequenced in a study of blood T cell repertoires in COVID-19. Clones were read by immunoSEQ multiplex PCR, and TCRdb kept only the in-frame ones, dropping some. Seen here are some 150,000 clones, 84% observed once, and the top ten hold around 4.8%. The sequenced material came from peripheral blood. The receptors derive from a human donor in a cohort sampled during active COVID-19.

The chain recombines TRBV3-1 (or the pseudogene TRBV3-2) with TRBJ2-1; 9 bases are a match to TRBD2. The CDR3 length is 16 residues. Germline loops: CDR1 LGHDT, CDR2 YNNKEL (reference sequence). J lost 5 bases, V lost 4 bases, and 9 bases had no gene match. CDR3 sequence (DNA): TGTGCCAGCAGCCGAGTAGCGGGAGTAGTCCACAATGAGCAGTTCTTC. Amino acid sequence: CASSRVAGVVHNEQFF.

This clone appeared a few times. J is TRBJ1-5 and V is TRBV2, with D hard to call. Germline V gene data show CDR1 as SNHLY and CDR2 as FYNNEI. V dropped 4 bases and J dropped 0 bases, with 10 bases sitting between them. This CDR3 has 15 residues. This CDR3 is CASSVGTSSNQPQHF. In DNA, the CDR3 is TGTGCCAGCAGTGTGGGCACAAGTAGCAATCAGCCCCAGCATTTT.

This clone was picked up one time. The chain uses TRBV6-5 and TRBJ2-2; a possible D gene is TRBD1 (6 bases). The CDR3 spans 15 residues. CDR1 is MNHEY, CDR2 SVGAGI, per germline. The V end lost 5 bases, the J end lost 0 bases, and 10 bases lay between the germline ends. The CDR3 is CASSLGQTNTGELFF. The CDR3 bases are TGTGCCAGCAGTCTCGGACAGACGAACACCGGGGAGCTGTTTTTT.

This clone was recorded once. The rearrangement uses TRBV3-1 (or the pseudogene TRBV3-2) and TRBJ1-3, with D perhaps TRBD1 (6 bases). The germline V and J ends were trimmed by 4 bases and 7 bases, with 20 bases remaining between them. The CDR3 runs to 16 residues. Germline V gives CDR1 LGHDT, CDR2 YNNKEL (reference sequence). In DNA, the CDR3 is TGTGCCAGCAGCCTTAGATCAGGGGCTACGGGGAACACCATATATTTT. Its translation: CASSLRSGATGNTIYF.

This clone was recorded only once. The chain uses TRBV10-2 and TRBJ2-7, with 12 bases fitting TRBD2. Germline values: CDR1 WSHSY, CDR2 SAAADI. The length of the CDR3 is 15 residues. The junction had 5 bases not matched to a gene; V was cut back by 6 bases and J by 2 bases. Here the CDR3 reads CASRATSGGTYEQYF. The CDR3 region has the DNA TGCGCCAGCAGGGCGACTAGCGGGGGTACCTACGAGCAGTACTTC.

The V and J genes are TRBV18 and TRBJ2-5, with D hard to call. Germline-derived CDR1 and CDR2 are KGHSH and LQKENI. The CDR3 contains 15 residues. V was clipped by 3 bases and J by 1 base, with 12 bases between them. The CDR3 region is CASSPLTLSQETQYF. CDR3 nucleotide sequence: TGTGCCAGCTCACCTCTGACACTTTCCCAAGAGACCCAGTACTTC. The complete variable domain, with remaining parts taken from reference TRBV18 and TRBJ2-5, reads NAGVMQNPRHLVRRRGQEARLRCSPMKGHSHVYWYRQLPEEGLKFMVYLQKENIIDESGMPKERFSAEFPKEGPSILRIQQVVRGDSAAYFCASSPLTLSQETQYFGPGTRLLVL.

The CDR3 nucleotides are TGTGCCAGCAGCGGGGACAGGGGAGACTATGGCTACACCTTC. Amino acid sequence: CASSGDRGDYGYTF. The rearrangement joins TRBV2 to TRBJ1-2; 10 bases align to TRBD1. CDR1 SNHLY and CDR2 FYNNEI come from the germline V gene. V was clipped by 6 bases and J by 3 bases; unmatched bases: 4. The CDR3 spans 14 residues.